This entry is about one T cell receptor (beta chain). Its target is not known. The V gene end was trimmed by 3 bases and the J gene end by 5 bases; junction bases not matched to a gene: 4. The CDR3 has 14 amino acids. Germline CDR1 MNHEY, CDR2 SMNVEV (reference sequence). The source of the sample is a study of cytomegalovirus exposure and HLA in healthy donors. General study findings and limits: In a later analysis, TCR association rates varied by HLA locus: DRB1 most, HLA-C fewest. An analysis done earlier found most TCR beta V segments productive about 90% or about 30% of the time. Cytomegalovirus status was reportedly diagnosed by the classifier with high sensitivity and specificity. According to a later analysis, most TCR beta chains associated with CMV appeared HLA-restricted.

13 Jbeta primers and 60 Vbeta primers were used for the PCR. Measured with immunoSEQ multiplex PCR; TCRdb has only the in-frame clones, and not every one. The sample has 90,000 to 130,000 clones; about 61% are singletons. This chain joins TRBV27 and TRBJ1-1, with 9 positions matching TRBD1. The clonotype was recovered from a woman aged 25 to 39 in good health and CMV-seronegative. The material sequenced was PBMCs. The CDR3 spells CASSFNRGRTEAFF. The CDR3 DNA sequence: TGTGCCAGCAGTTTTAACAGGGGGCGGACTGAAGCTTTCTTT.